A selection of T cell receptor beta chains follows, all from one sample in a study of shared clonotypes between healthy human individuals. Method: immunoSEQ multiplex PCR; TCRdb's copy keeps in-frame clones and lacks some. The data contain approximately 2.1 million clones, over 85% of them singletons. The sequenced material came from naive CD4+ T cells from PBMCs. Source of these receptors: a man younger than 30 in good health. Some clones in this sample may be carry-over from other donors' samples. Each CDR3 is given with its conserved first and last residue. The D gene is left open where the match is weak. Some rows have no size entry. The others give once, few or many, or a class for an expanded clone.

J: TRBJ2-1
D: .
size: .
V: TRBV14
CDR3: CASSMGWPKQFF
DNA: TGTGCCAGCAGCATGGGGTGGCCTAAGCAGTTCTTC

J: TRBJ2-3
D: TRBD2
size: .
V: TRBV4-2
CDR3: CASSQGPSGLSTDTQYF
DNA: TGTGCCAGCAGCCAAGGGCCTAGCGGGCTAAGCACAGATACGCAGTATTTT

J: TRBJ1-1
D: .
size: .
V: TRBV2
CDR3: CAGMGDTEAFF
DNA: TGTGCTGGTATGGGGGACACTGAAGCTTTCTTT

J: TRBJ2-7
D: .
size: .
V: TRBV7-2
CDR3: CASTQNPTSSYEQYF
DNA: TGTGCCAGCACCCAGAACCCCACGAGCTCCTACGAGCAGTACTTC

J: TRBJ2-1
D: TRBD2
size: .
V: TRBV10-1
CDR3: CASSGLAVHNEQFF
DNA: TGCGCCAGCAGTGGACTAGCGGTCCACAATGAGCAGTTCTTC

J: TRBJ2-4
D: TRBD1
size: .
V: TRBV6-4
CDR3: CASSPRTRTGGAKNIQYF
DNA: TGTGCCAGCAGTCCCCGGACGCGGACAGGAGGAGCCAAAAACATTCAGTACTTC

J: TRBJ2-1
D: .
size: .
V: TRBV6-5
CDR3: CASSYSRAVDEQFF
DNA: TGTGCCAGCAGTTACTCAAGGGCGGTGGATGAGCAGTTCTTC

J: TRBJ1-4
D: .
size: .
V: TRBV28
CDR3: CASSLVGGSVKLFF
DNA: TGTGCCAGCAGTTTGGTGGGGGGAAGCGTAAAACTGTTTTTT

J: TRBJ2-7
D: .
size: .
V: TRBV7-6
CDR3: CASSLEGGIGSYEQYF
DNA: TGTGCCAGCAGCTTAGAAGGCGGGATAGGCTCCTACGAGCAGTACTTC

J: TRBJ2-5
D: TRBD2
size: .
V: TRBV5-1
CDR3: CASSLVLRGVETQYF
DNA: TGCGCCAGCAGCTTGGTTCTGCGGGGGGTGGAGACCCAGTACTTC

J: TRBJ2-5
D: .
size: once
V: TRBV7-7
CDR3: CASSLVLVETQYF
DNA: TGTGCCAGCAGCTTAGTCCTGGTAGAGACCCAGTACTTC

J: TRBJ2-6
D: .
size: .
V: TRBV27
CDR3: CASSRVGSSGANVLTF
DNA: TGTGCCAGCAGTAGGGTTGGTAGCTCTGGGGCCAACGTCCTGACTTTC

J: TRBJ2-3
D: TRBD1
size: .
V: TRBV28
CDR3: CASSSGQSTDTQYF
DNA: TGTGCCAGCAGTTCGGGACAGTCCACAGATACGCAGTATTTT

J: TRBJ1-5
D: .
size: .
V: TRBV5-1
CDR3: CASSLGAAANQPQHF
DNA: TGCGCCAGCAGCCTGGGGGCGGCTGCAAATCAGCCCCAGCATTTT

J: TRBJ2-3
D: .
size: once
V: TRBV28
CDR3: CASSLILGGDTQYF
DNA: TGTGCCAGCAGTTTGATTCTGGGAGGAGATACGCAGTATTTT

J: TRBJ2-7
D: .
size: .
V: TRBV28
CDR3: CASSRMSEQYF
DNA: TGTGCCAGCAGCCGGATGAGCGAGCAGTACTTC

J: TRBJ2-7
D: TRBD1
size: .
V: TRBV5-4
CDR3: CASSLVGQGVDEQYF
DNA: TGTGCCAGCAGCTTGGTGGGACAGGGGGTCGACGAGCAGTACTTC

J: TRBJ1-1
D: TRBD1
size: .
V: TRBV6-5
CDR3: CASRGTVEAFF
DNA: TGTGCCAGCAGGGGGACAGTTGAAGCTTTCTTT

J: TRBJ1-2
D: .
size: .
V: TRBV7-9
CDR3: CASSSGQKASGYTF
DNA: TGTGCCAGCAGCTCCGGACAGAAGGCAAGTGGCTACACCTTC

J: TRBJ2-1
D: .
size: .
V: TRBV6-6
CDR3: CASSYSSMRDEQFF
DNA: TGTGCCAGCAGTTACTCGAGCATGAGAGATGAGCAGTTCTTC

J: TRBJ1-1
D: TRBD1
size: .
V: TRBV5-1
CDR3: CASSWTGDTEAFF
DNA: TGCGCCAGCAGCTGGACAGGGGACACTGAAGCTTTCTTT

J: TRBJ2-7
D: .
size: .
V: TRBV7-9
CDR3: CASSRSYEQYF
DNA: TGTGCCAGCAGCCGTTCCTACGAGCAGTACTTC

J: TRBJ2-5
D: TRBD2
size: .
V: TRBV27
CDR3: CASSSSGMGLETQYF
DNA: TGTGCCAGCAGTTCTAGCGGGATGGGGTTGGAGACCCAGTACTTC

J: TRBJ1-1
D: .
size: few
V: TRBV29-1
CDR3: CSLRRGLNTEAFF
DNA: TGCAGCCTGAGGCGGGGGCTAAACACTGAAGCTTTCTTT

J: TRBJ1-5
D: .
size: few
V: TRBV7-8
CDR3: CASSLAAGVTAQHF
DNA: TGTGCCAGCAGCTTAGCGGCAGGGGTCACGGCCCAGCATTTT

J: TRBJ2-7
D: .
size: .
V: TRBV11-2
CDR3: CASSSQPRTYEQYF
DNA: TGTGCCAGCAGCTCCCAGCCGCGCACCTACGAGCAGTACTTC

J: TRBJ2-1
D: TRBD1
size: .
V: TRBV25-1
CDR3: CASRLAQGVGPDEQFF
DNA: TGTGCCAGCAGGCTCGCACAGGGGGTGGGTCCCGATGAGCAGTTCTTC

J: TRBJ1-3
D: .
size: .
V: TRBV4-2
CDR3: CASSQGTSGNTIYF
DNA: TGTGCCAGCAGCCAAGGGACCTCTGGAAACACCATATATTTT

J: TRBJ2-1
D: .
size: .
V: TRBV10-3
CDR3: CAISESGGTPYNEQFF
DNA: TGTGCCATCAGTGAGTCCGGCGGGACCCCCTACAATGAGCAGTTCTTC

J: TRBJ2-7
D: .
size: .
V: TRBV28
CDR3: CASSLTGPPYEQYF
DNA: TGTGCCAGCAGTTTGACAGGTCCGCCTTACGAGCAGTACTTC

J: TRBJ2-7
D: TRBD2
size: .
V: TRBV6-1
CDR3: CASSARPLTSEDRYF
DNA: TGTGCCAGCAGTGCCCGACCCCTGACTAGCGAGGACCGGTACTTC

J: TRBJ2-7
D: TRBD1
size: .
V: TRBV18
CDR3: CASSPGQVTYEQYF
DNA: TGTGCCAGCTCACCGGGACAGGTGACCTACGAGCAGTACTTC

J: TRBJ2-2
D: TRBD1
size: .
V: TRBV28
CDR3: CASTGQGRNTGELFF
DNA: TGTGCCAGCACCGGACAGGGGCGTAACACCGGGGAGCTGTTTTTT

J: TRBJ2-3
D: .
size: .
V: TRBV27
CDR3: CASSFERKTDTQYF
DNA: TGTGCCAGCAGTTTCGAGAGAAAAACAGATACGCAGTATTTT

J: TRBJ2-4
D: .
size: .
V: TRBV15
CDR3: CATSGRLMRAKNIQYF
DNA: TGTGCCACCAGCGGCCGTCTGATGAGGGCCAAAAACATTCAGTACTTC

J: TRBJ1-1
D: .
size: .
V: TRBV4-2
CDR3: CASSQGPGNTEAFF
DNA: TGTGCCAGCAGCCAAGGCCCAGGGAACACTGAAGCTTTCTTT

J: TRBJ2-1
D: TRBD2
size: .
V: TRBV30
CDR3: CAWSTAGGPEFF
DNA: TGTGCCTGGAGTACAGCGGGAGGCCCTGAGTTCTTC

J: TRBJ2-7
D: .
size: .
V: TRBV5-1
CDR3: CASSSLYYEQYF
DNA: TGCGCCAGCAGCTCCCTATACTACGAGCAGTACTTC

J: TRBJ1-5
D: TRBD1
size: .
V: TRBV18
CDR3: CASSPPGQLNQPQHF
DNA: TGTGCCAGCTCCCCGCCGGGACAGTTGAATCAGCCCCAGCATTTT

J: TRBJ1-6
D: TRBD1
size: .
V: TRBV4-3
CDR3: CASNRGLSSYNSPLHF
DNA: TGCGCCAGCAACAGGGGGCTTAGCTCCTATAATTCACCCCTCCACTTT

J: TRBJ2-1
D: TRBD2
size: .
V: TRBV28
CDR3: CASSSGTSGSLSEQFF
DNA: TGTGCCAGCAGTTCCGGGACTAGCGGGAGTCTTAGTGAGCAGTTCTTC

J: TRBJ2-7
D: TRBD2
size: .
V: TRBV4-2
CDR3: CASSPSGSSSYEQYF
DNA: TGTGCCAGCAGCCCTAGCGGGAGTAGCTCCTACGAGCAGTACTTC

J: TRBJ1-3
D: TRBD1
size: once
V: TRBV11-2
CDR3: CASSLDLRDRGSIGNTIYF
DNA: TGTGCCAGCAGCTTAGATTTACGGGACAGGGGTTCAATAGGAAACACCATATATTTT

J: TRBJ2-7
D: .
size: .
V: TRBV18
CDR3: CASSPKGLEQYF
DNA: TGTGCCAGCTCACCAAAGGGGCTCGAGCAGTACTTC

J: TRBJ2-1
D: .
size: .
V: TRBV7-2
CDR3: CASQGPYYNEQFF
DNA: TGTGCCAGCCAGGGGCCCTACTACAATGAGCAGTTCTTC

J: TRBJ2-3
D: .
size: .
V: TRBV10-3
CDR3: CAIRNGAGNTDTQYF
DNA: TGTGCCATCAGGAACGGGGCAGGGAACACAGATACGCAGTATTTT

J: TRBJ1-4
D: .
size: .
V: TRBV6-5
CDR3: CASSPNNEKLFF
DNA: TGTGCCAGCAGTCCAAATAATGAAAAACTGTTTTTT

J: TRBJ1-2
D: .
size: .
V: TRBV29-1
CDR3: CSVEHDGYTF
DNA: TGCAGCGTTGAGCACGATGGCTACACCTTC

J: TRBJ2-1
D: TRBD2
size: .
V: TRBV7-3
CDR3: CASSPGTSGYNEQFF
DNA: TGTGCCAGCAGCCCCGGGACTAGCGGCTACAATGAGCAGTTCTTC

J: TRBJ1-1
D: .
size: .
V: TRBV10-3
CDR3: CAIAGTVGTEAFF
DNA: TGTGCCATCGCTGGGACGGTGGGCACTGAAGCTTTCTTT

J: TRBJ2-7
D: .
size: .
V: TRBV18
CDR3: CASSPIVGDEQYF
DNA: TGTGCCAGCTCACCTATCGTCGGGGACGAGCAGTACTTC

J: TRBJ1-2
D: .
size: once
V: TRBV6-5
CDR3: CASSYSTTGRGYTF
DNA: TGTGCCAGCAGTTACTCGACTACAGGGAGGGGCTACACCTTC

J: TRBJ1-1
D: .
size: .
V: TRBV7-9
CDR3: CASSLRGDTEAFF
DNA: TGTGCCAGCAGCTTAAGGGGCGACACTGAAGCTTTCTTT

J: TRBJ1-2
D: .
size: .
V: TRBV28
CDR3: CASTSGALFYGYTF
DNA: TGTGCCAGCACAAGTGGGGCCTTGTTCTATGGCTACACCTTC

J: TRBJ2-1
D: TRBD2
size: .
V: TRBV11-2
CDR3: CASSPPSLAGANEQFF
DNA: TGTGCCAGCAGCCCCCCGAGTCTAGCGGGAGCGAATGAGCAGTTCTTC

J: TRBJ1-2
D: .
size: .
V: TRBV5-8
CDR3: CASSLGPTLSYTF
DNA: TGTGCCAGCAGCCTGGGACCGACGCTGAGCTACACCTTC

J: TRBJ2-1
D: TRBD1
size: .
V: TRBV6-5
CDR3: CASSKPGQGNEQFF
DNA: TGTGCCAGCAGTAAGCCGGGACAGGGTAATGAGCAGTTCTTC